Reported below is one T cell receptor (beta chain). Its antigen remains undetermined. One end of the junction does not line up with germline, which may come from a read error. CDR1 and CDR2, per the germline V gene, are SGHTA and FQGNSA. The CDR3 starts with the cysteine, ends with the phenylalanine, and has 15 residues. The CDR3 DNA has 45 bases and is translated from base 1. Receptor libraries were prepared by the immunoSEQ multiplex PCR assay. A mixture of 60 forward primers for TCR Vbeta segments and 13 reverse primers for TCR Jbeta segments was used in the multiplex PCR. The CDR3 region of rearranged TCR beta genes was amplified from genomic DNA by a multiplex PCR assay. Amplified TCR beta libraries were sequenced as 87-base-pair reads on the Illumina HiSeq System. In the authors' own workflow: A later analysis counted approximately 84 million unique TCR beta chains across the 666 repertoires, and roughly 9.9 million of these chains were shared by at least two donors. A nearest-neighbor algorithm error-corrected the raw reads and collapsed the reads into unique sequences, merging closely related sequences to remove PCR and sequencing errors. CDR3 sequences were aligned to IMGT reference sequences to assign V, D and J gene segments. For a sequence to be retained, at least a six-nucleotide match to both a V gene segment and a J gene segment was required. A rearrangement was called productive if the CDR3 had no stop codons and remained in frame with V and J, and every other rearrangement was called non-productive. Following IMGT convention, CDR3 was defined as the stretch from the second conserved V-encoded cysteine to the conserved J-encoded phenylalanine. The earlier analysis of some 540 of the donors excluded any sequence lacking an unambiguous match to a single V gene segment. An earlier analysis of 587 of the donors called V segments functional above 56.7% productive rearrangements and segregating when the between-donor standard deviation exceeded 5%. A statistical classification framework was built to diagnose cytomegalovirus status from the catalog of TCR beta chain sequences. In a later analysis, V and J genes were assigned by comparing TCR nucleotide sequences against IMGT/GENE-DB human TR gene sequences. The TCRdist pipeline was used in a later analysis to assign CDR3 sequences and most-parsimonious VDJ recombination scenarios. A later analysis defined each TCR beta chain by its CDR3 amino acid sequence plus V-gene family, and excluded reads lacking a unique V-gene family. In a later analysis, 450 to 600 highly shared, low-generation-probability nucleotide sequences were removed to address suspected cross-contamination and a sequencing artifact. In a later analysis, a clonal expansion index was calculated for each public chain from normalized within-repertoire ranks of inferred template counts. In a later analysis, generation probabilities were computed with a VDJ recombination model fitted to out-of-frame rearrangements, and the resulting probabilities were checked against IGoR. Hypergeometric tests were used in a later analysis to score TCR-TCR, TCR-HLA and TCR-CMV co-occurrence, with a repertoire-size bias correction applied to the TCR pairs. In a later analysis, false discovery rates were estimated by permuting HLA or CMV assignments 20 times. A later analysis grouped co-occurring TCRs with DBSCAN, adding TCRdist sequence similarity when clustering within HLA-allele-positive subsets. Repertoires with fewer than 30,000 or more than 120,000 public chains were left out of co-occurrence clustering, as were a handful of repertoires with anomalous nucleotide sharing. In its TCRdb copy, this immuneACCESS table keeps in-frame sequences only and misses some clones. Where compared with another copy, unresolved V genes explain less than half of these, and the others have no known cause. V and J calls and clone size are copied from that table; D and trimming were computed from the DNA. The sample table contains about 160,000 clones; only one count was recorded for approximately 72% of them. Less than 1.5% of the sample is in the top ten clones.

The record originates from a study of cytomegalovirus exposure and HLA in healthy donors (dated by TCRdb to about 2017). Study-level background: An earlier analysis of a few hundred of the donors reported roughly 300 Gb of sequence data and around 100 million unique TCR beta sequences obtained from about 179 million T cells. Of the 350 to 450 genotyped donors, around 81% fell in the genetic ancestry cluster associated with self-reported Caucasian donors. A later analysis re-analyzed previously published TCR beta repertoires from hundreds of donors and added high-resolution HLA genotyping to study TCR occurrence patterns. Across about 380 genotyped donors of the cohort, an average of roughly 230,000 unique TCR beta nucleotide sequences per donor were sequenced, and around 19% of those sequences were non-productive. Genome-wide SNP genotypes for about 65% of the 666 donors were used in a later genetic analysis, which treated that subset as a discovery cohort. The study aimed to test whether cataloging public T cell receptors could reveal signatures of past pathogen exposure. Class I and class II HLA loci were covered by the typing at four-digit resolution. All discovery cohort repertoires had been generated using a single sequencing platform. An early release that covered about 640 HLA-typed donors contained about 290 gigabases of sequencing data and roughly 84 million unique TCR sequences. The number of typed donors differed by locus: roughly 620-630 for A, B, C, DRB1 and DQB1; 500 to 550 for DQA1; 606 for DPA1; and about 450 for DPB1. Rather than using new phenotypic data, the later analysis identified candidate immune exposures from TCR beta sequences and from how often those sequences occurred across donors. The study combined high-throughput TCR immunosequencing, statistical association of individual TCRs with disease status, and machine learning to predict cytomegalovirus infection status. Along with the approximately 700-subject first cohort, a separate validation cohort of over a hundred different subjects was used. Alongside the repertoire data, information on donor age, sex, ethnicity and CMV serostatus was compiled. The study used immunosequencing to profile the T cell repertoires of 666 subjects and linked those repertoires to cytomegalovirus serostatus. In an earlier analysis of a few hundred of the donors, high-throughput TCR beta sequencing was used to judge whether each TCR beta V gene segment behaved as functional or pseudogenic. About 5 DR-DQ haplotypes were handled as single units for association and clustering, since linkage in the cohort was strong.

General findings and caveats noted by the study authors: In a later genetic analysis, a missense DCLRE1C variant was associated with V-gene and J-gene trimming of TCR beta chains, and the association was replicated in an independent cohort. Compared with equally common non-associated chains, HLA-associated TCR beta chains in a later analysis were more clonally expanded and had lower generation probabilities. For the cohort, immune exposure information was limited to CMV serostatus. In a later analysis, most CMV-associated TCR beta chains were found to appear HLA-restricted, with HLA associations seemingly driven largely by CMV exposure. A further reported finding was that TCR beta sequences accurately predicted the HLA-A and HLA-B alleles for most subjects in the first cohort. The study gave a list of some 150 TCR beta chains associated with cytomegalovirus. Some IMGT-functional V segments, including TRBV6-2 and TRBV6-3, could not be told apart with the 87-base-pair reads, so those segments were excluded. The authors suggested that the approach could potentially be extended to other disease states and immunological phenotypes. According to a later genetic analysis, donors in an Asian-associated ancestry cluster had fewer N-insertions in productive TCRs than the roughly 700-donor mean. Most TCR sequences were observed very rarely across donors, whereas some public TCRs were present in many individuals. Assigning TCR associations to individual alleles was difficult when HLA alleles, especially DR and DQ, strongly co-occurred. Linkage disequilibrium might explain the correlated functional status among segregating V segments, but an unknown experimental factor could not be ruled out. According to a later analysis, parvovirus B19, influenza, CMV and Epstein-Barr virus appeared linked to several top co-occurrence clusters. The earlier analysis of approximately 540 of the donors excluded fewer than 20 rarely observed V segments, including chromosome 9 orphons, because counts were too low. A few of the identified cytomegalovirus-associated TCR beta chains were confirmed in vitro to be specific for cytomegalovirus antigens. Sequencing depth was assumed to be roughly uniform across donors in the presence/absence analyses, though that assumption may not hold. The classifier was reported to diagnose cytomegalovirus status with high specificity and sensitivity in both the original and validation cohorts. An earlier analysis of around 500 of the donors showed that most TCR beta V segments appeared in productive rearrangements either about 87% or about 30% of the time, which broadly matched IMGT annotations. According to a later analysis, TCR association rates differed among HLA loci, with DRB1 alleles showing the most associated TCRs and HLA-C alleles showing the fewest. A group of highly shared sequence variants was considered likely to be a technical artifact of the sequencing pipeline. Only TCR beta chains were sequenced in this cohort, and the absence of alpha or paired-chain data limited detectable features. Because HLA typing was missing for some donors at each locus, association tests included only the typed subset. In a later analysis, more than 15,000 TCR beta sequences were associated with specific HLA alleles at a false discovery rate of 0.05.

The cohort comprised some 700 healthy bone marrow donors. Cohort members were all nominally healthy when sampled, although unrecorded immune exposures were likely present. The donor was CMV seronegative and was included in the group of a few hundred seronegative cohort members. Every donor gave a peripheral blood sample, and the peripheral blood mononuclear cells from that sample were used for TCR beta sequencing. Genomic DNA was extracted from the blood cell samples with the Qiagen DNeasy Blood Extraction Kit. Input material: PBMCs. The source is a man aged 45-60 years in good health and CMV-seronegative. Recombination joined TRBV7-2 with TRBJ2-2; 8 middle bases align to TRBD2. The CDR3 region: CASSLRRGAGGELFF. The nucleotide sequence is given as TGTGCTAGCAGCTTAAGGCGGGGGGCCGGCGGGGAGCTGTTTTTT.